This section outlines one TCR beta chain sequence together with its context. The table lists this clone with a count of one. Its antigen is still unknown. No per-base quality is available; no much larger clone lies one base away. V is pared back by 3 bases and J by 3 bases, with 12 bases lying between the germline termini. The germline V gene (reference sequence) sets CDR1 to LNHDA and CDR2 to SQIVND. There are 14 amino acids in the CDR3, from cysteine to phenylalanine inclusive. Here the CDR3 DNA is all that survives: 42 bases in frame from base 1. The sample comes from a study of T cell responses to AZD1222 COVID-19 vaccine (dated by TCRdb to the early 2020s). Background for the entire study: AZD1222 recipients given second doses at about 4 weeks or at about 12 weeks were pooled, since spike-specific TCR depth and breadth were not found to differ between the two schedules. TCR sequencing covered roughly 230 trial participants: 207 given two doses of AZD1222 and approximately 26 given two doses of MenACWY control vaccine. Enrollment into the trials was organized by age into subgroups of 18-55, 56-69 and 70-plus years, and those subgroups contained roughly 150, 30 and 60 TCR-sequenced participants, respectively. Study-wide findings and limitations: Vaccine-associated CD4 TCRs spanned the whole spike protein, with dominant responses in regions 160-218 and 743-854. Conclusions about previously exposed vaccinees are limited because only six or seven AZD1222 recipients were SARS-CoV-2 seropositive at baseline. In the small 56-69-year group, the increase in depth fell short of significance, most likely because of low power. Participants were mostly white British and included more females than males, and it was suggested by the authors that clonal diversity may have been underestimated. Because no samples from the day 14 peak response were available, repertoires could be characterized only after the peak T cell response. After two AZD1222 doses, spike-specific TCR breadth and depth were significantly higher than at day 0 and than in MenACWY recipients. Reportedly, almost half of the unique spike-specific TCRs recognized epitopes lying outside the regions that are mutated in the B.1.351 and B.1.1.7 variants.

The CDR3 regions of human TCRbeta chains were subjected to immunosequencing. As for how the authors treated the data: Repertoire TCRs were checked for matches against a reference library of SARS-CoV-2-specific TCRs that had been generated using the MIRA antigen-specificity platform. Breadth meant the fraction of unique TCRs that were SARS-CoV-2-associated, whereas depth meant the fraction of total T cells that were SARS-CoV-2-associated. Using the MIRA data, each spike-specific TCR was assigned both to the spike region to which the TCR was reactive and to a CD4 or CD8 class. Log10-transformed breadth and depth values were compared by one-way ANOVA with Sidak's multiple comparisons tests. TCRdb stores this immuneACCESS table with in-frame sequences only. Part of the clones is absent; in the studies checked, under half of the shortfall reflects unresolved V genes, and no reason is known for the rest. V and J calls and clone size come straight from that table; D and trimming were deduced from the DNA. This sample is represented by 150,000 or so clones; 88% of them were singletons. Roughly 5.5% of the sample is held by the ten biggest clonotypes.

The time point tag for this specimen amounts to: baseline before first vaccination. Vaccinee samples came from UK trials COV001 and COV002, including a single-blind randomized controlled phase 2/3 trial of AZD1222 (ChAdOx1 nCoV-19) in healthy adults. For TCRbeta chain sequencing, PBMC samples from trial participants were taken at day 0 and at day 28 after the second dose. The chain is made from TRBV19 and TRBJ2-7; no D gene can be assigned with confidence. The receptor was derived from an adult in good health. The specimen was peripheral blood, collected on day 0 of AZD1222 vaccination. The CDR3 in this case is CASSIGLGFYEQYF. DNA sequence: TGTGCCAGTAGTATTGGTTTGGGCTTCTACGAGCAGTACTTC.